This TCR beta chain derives from a study of glioma-infiltrating T cells. At the level of the study: Glioma patients had dexamethasone for six or fewer days before surgery.

Using RNA template, CDR3s of TCR alpha and beta were amplified with iRepertoire arm-PCR. TCRdb reanalysed the multiplex PCR reads using MiXCR and keeps one entry per CDR3 protein. This table holds 300,000 to 400,000 distinct CDR3 sequences, 41% found once. CDR1 and CDR2 (germline): MNHEY, SMNVEV (reference sequence). This CDR3 region has 13 residues. Concerning this clonotype itself: Its antigen remains unidentified.

General study points: Signature shared blood CDR3 motifs were enriched in low-divergence and depleted in high-divergence patients.

The sequenced sample consisted of glioma tissue, nonneoplastic brain tissue, or PBMCs (not recorded which). The V gene is TRBV27, the J gene TRBJ1-3, with D unresolved. This receptor was identified in a human donor with low-grade glioma or glioblastoma, undergoing nonglioma brain surgery, or in good health (not recorded which). CDR3 loop: CVSTVRGMDTIYF. The CDR3 region has the DNA TGTGTTAGCACCGTACGAGGAATGGACACCATATATTTT.